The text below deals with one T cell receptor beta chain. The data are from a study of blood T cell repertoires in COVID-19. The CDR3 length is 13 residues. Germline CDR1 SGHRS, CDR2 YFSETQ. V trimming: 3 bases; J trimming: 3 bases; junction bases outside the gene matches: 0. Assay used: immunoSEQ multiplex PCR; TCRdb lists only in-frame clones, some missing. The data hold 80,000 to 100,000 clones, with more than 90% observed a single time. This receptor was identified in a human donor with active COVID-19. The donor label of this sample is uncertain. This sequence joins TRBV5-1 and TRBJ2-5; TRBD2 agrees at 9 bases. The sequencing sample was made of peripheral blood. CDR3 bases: TGCGCCAGCAGCTGGACTAGCGAAGAGACCCAGTACTTC. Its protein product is CASSWTSEETQYF. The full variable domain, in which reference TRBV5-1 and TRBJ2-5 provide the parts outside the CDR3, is KAGVTQTPRYLIKTRGQQVTLSCSPISGHRSVSWYQQTPGQGLQFLFEYFSETQRNKGNFPGRFSGRQFSNSRSEMNVSTLELGDSALYLCASSWTSEETQYFGPGTRLLVL.